Listed below are T cell receptor beta chains from one sample, sequenced in a study of identical twins. One entry per CDR3 protein, called by TCRdb with MiXCR from the 5' RACE reads. The sample records roughly 490,000 distinct CDR3 sequences, 14% being singletons. This same sample was also part of a study on yellow fever vaccine responses in identical twins.

Sequenced material: CD4+ T cells sorted from blood. Receptor source: a woman in her late teens or twenties in good health. CDR3s include the opening cysteine and the closing phenylalanine or tryptophan. The order of the fields is D gene, V gene, J gene, clone size, CDR3 protein, CDR3 DNA. The D gene is left open where the match is weak. Only some rows state a clone size, as once, few, many or a class for expanded clones.

>.|TRBV6-2/TRBV6-3|TRBJ2-5|.
CASSLSSGLTQYF
TGTGCCAGCAGCCTCAGTAGCGGATTGACCCAGTACTTC
>.|TRBV30|TRBJ2-5|.
CAWTGGTSVGETQYF
TGTGCCTGGACCGGTGGGACGTCGGTCGGGGAGACCCAGTACTTC
>.|TRBV6-2/TRBV6-3|TRBJ2-5|.
CASSKTGSSVETQYF
TGTGCCAGCAGCAAAACCGGGAGTTCCGTCGAGACCCAGTACTTC
>.|TRBV24-1|TRBJ2-7|.
CATAALSYEQYF
TGTGCCACCGCGGCTCTCTCCTACGAGCAGTACTTC
>TRBD2|TRBV5-1|TRBJ2-7|.
CASSPTSGVSYEQYF
TGCGCCAGCAGCCCGACTAGCGGGGTCTCCTACGAGCAGTACTTC
>TRBD2|TRBV11-2|TRBJ2-5|many
CASSFYLGTRQETQYF
TGTGCCAGCAGCTTTTACTTGGGGACTAGGCAAGAGACCCAGTACTTC
>TRBD1|TRBV29-1|TRBJ1-2|few
CSVGDRNYGYTF
TGCAGCGTTGGGGACAGGAACTATGGCTACACCTTC
>TRBD1|TRBV12-3/TRBV12-4|TRBJ2-7|.
CASSTSGTEAIYEQYF
TGTGCCAGCAGTACTTCCGGGACAGAGGCTATCTACGAGCAGTACTTC
>.|TRBV28|TRBJ1-6|.
CASTTTAYNSPLHF
TGTGCCAGCACCACAACAGCCTATAATTCACCCCTCCACTTT
>.|TRBV2|TRBJ2-5|few
CASSAGYGETQYF
TGTGCCAGCAGTGCAGGGTATGGGGAGACCCAGTACTTC
>.|TRBV29-1|TRBJ1-2|many
CSVGGSQFGYTF
TGCAGCGTTGGAGGATCACAGTTCGGCTACACCTTC
>TRBD2|TRBV2|TRBJ2-3|few
CASIQTSGGITDTQYF
TGTGCCAGCATCCAGACTAGCGGGGGGATAACAGATACGCAGTATTTT
>.|TRBV5-1|TRBJ2-1|many
CASSLAVGSYNEQFF
TGCGCCAGCAGCTTGGCGGTAGGCTCCTACAATGAGCAGTTCTTC
>.|TRBV6-2/TRBV6-3|TRBJ2-3|few
CASSNSRDTQYF
TGTGCCAGCAGTAATAGCCGAGATACGCAGTATTTT
>.|TRBV30|TRBJ2-2|few
CAWTVTSPGELFF
TGTGCCTGGACGGTAACCTCCCCCGGGGAGCTGTTTTTT
>.|TRBV7-9|TRBJ2-7|few
CASSPVPYEQYF
TGTGCCAGCAGCCCCGTCCCCTACGAGCAGTACTTC
>.|TRBV5-5|TRBJ2-3|.
CASSARAAFGTTDTQYF
TGTGCCAGCAGCGCACGAGCCGCATTTGGGACCACAGATACGCAGTATTTT
>.|TRBV20-1|TRBJ2-2|many
CSARMQGNRLTGELFF
TGCAGTGCTAGAATGCAAGGGAACCGGCTCACCGGGGAGCTGTTTTTT
>.|TRBV5-1|TRBJ1-5|.
CASSLGGGYNQPQHF
TGCGCCAGCAGCTTGGGAGGCGGATACAATCAGCCCCAGCATTTT
>.|TRBV20-1|TRBJ2-3|few
CSARDPRGADTQYF
TGCAGTGCTAGAGATCCACGGGGTGCAGATACGCAGTATTTT
>.|TRBV5-1|TRBJ2-7|.
CASSLARGIGGKQYF
TGCGCCAGCAGCTTGGCCCGGGGAATTGGTGGAAAGCAGTACTTC
>.|TRBV20-1|TRBJ1-5|.
CSAGRRDNQPQHF
TGCAGTGCCGGGCGAAGGGACAATCAGCCCCAGCATTTT
>.|TRBV19|TRBJ2-1|.
CASRAQGRKRVEQFF
TGTGCCAGTAGGGCCCAGGGGCGGAAACGGGTTGAGCAGTTCTTC
>.|TRBV15|TRBJ2-7|few
CATSEYGVRGTGYEQYF
TGTGCCACCAGTGAATATGGGGTGAGGGGAACGGGGTACGAGCAGTACTTC
>TRBD1|TRBV7-2|TRBJ1-6|many
CASSTDRGSPLHF
TGTGCCAGCAGCACTGACAGGGGGTCACCCCTCCACTTT
>.|TRBV12-3/TRBV12-4|TRBJ2-1|many
CASSFQAGEFF
TGTGCCAGCAGTTTTCAGGCAGGGGAGTTCTTC
>TRBD2|TRBV10-3|TRBJ2-5|many
CAIKSGLAEETQYF
TGTGCCATCAAGTCGGGACTAGCGGAAGAGACCCAGTACTTC
>.|TRBV28|TRBJ2-1|few
CASSFSFLGPHTYNEQFF
TGTGCCAGCAGTTTTTCTTTTTTGGGTCCACACACCTACAATGAGCAGTTCTTC
>.|TRBV24-1|TRBJ1-5|few
CATSLYGNQPQHF
TGTGCCACCAGTTTGTACGGCAATCAGCCCCAGCATTTT
>.|TRBV18|TRBJ2-6|.
CASSPSVSGANVLTF
TGTGCCAGCTCCCCCAGTGTCTCTGGGGCCAACGTCCTGACTTTC
>.|TRBV3-1|TRBJ2-3|.
CASSRRGDTDTQYF
TGTGCCAGCAGCCGCCGCGGGGACACAGATACGCAGTATTTT
>.|TRBV6-2/TRBV6-3|TRBJ2-1|few
CASLDSGAQRHEQFF
TGTGCCAGCCTCGACAGTGGTGCGCAGCGCCATGAGCAGTTCTTC
>.|TRBV4-3|TRBJ2-3|many
CASSQDLPASTDTQYF
TGCGCCAGCAGCCAAGATCTTCCAGCGTCGACAGATACGCAGTATTTT
>.|TRBV12-3/TRBV12-4|TRBJ2-5|many
CASSFRGAETQYF
TGTGCCAGCAGTTTTCGGGGGGCAGAGACCCAGTACTTC
>.|TRBV12-3/TRBV12-4|TRBJ2-7|few
CASNWDGGSYEQYF
TGTGCCAGCAACTGGGACGGCGGCAGCTACGAGCAGTACTTC
>.|TRBV7-2|TRBJ2-1|many
CASSSSGYEQFF
TGTGCCAGCAGCTCCTCAGGATATGAGCAGTTCTTC
>.|TRBV12-3/TRBV12-4|TRBJ1-2|many
CASSPIHPAYGYTF
TGTGCCAGCAGTCCGATTCACCCGGCATATGGCTACACCTTC
>.|TRBV10-2|TRBJ2-2|.
CASSPGPYTGELFF
TGCGCCAGCAGCCCGGGACCGTACACCGGGGAGCTGTTTTTT